These 26 T cell receptor beta chains share one sample of origin, sequenced in a study of identical twins. A single record per CDR3 protein comes from TCRdb applying MiXCR to the 5' RACE reads. The data show roughly 1.6 million distinct CDR3 sequences, with roughly 35% seen just once and approximately 0.25% held by the top ten. Sequencing used cord blood. The receptors were sampled from a newborn girl in good health.

The CDR3 DNA is TGTGCCAGCAGTTACTCCCCATACAGGAACACTGAAGCTTTCTTT. As protein: CASSYSPYRNTEAFF. The V gene is TRBV6-2 or TRBV6-3, the J gene TRBJ1-1, with unresolved D. The CDR3 is 15 residues long. Trimming shortened V by 0 bases and J by 1 base, and 9 bases separated the two germline ends. The germline CDR1 and CDR2 sequences are MNHEY and SVGEGT.

This clonotype has just a few counts. The V gene is TRBV28, the J gene TRBJ2-3; no definite D call. The V gene's germline CDR1 is MDHEN and CDR2 SYDVKM. There are 15 residues in the CDR3. Trimming cost V 3 bases and J 6 bases, with 16 bases left between them. The CDR3 nucleotides are TGTGCCAGCAGTTTCTCCCGGGCTCACGGGGATACGCAGTATTTT. Translated, it gives CASSFSRAHGDTQYF.

Only a few counts were recorded for this clonotype. This chain links TRBV5-1 with TRBJ2-5, with TRBD2 as a possible D gene (5 bases). V lost 3 bases and J 11 bases, leaving 26 bases between the germline ends. Germline values: CDR1 SGHRS, CDR2 YFSETQ. The CDR3 totals 16 residues. The CDR3 reads CASSSKAGVGGNEQYF. As DNA, the CDR3 is TGCGCCAGCAGCTCGAAGGCCGGGGTTGGTGGCAATGAGCAGTACTTC.

The rearrangement joins TRBV11-2 to TRBJ2-1; the match to TRBD2 covers 7 bases. This CDR3 has 15 residues. V lost 1 base, J lost 8 bases, and 8 bases stayed unmatched. CDR1 is SGHAT, CDR2 FQNNGV, per germline. The CDR3 DNA reads TGTGCCAGCAGCTTAGGTGGGGGGGAGTGGGATGAGCAGTTCTTC. The encoded protein is CASSLGGGEWDEQFF.

The gene calls are TRBV11-2 and TRBJ1-3; maybe TRBD1 (5 bases). Germline values: CDR1 SGHAT, CDR2 FQNNGV. The CDR3 contains 14 residues. The V end was cut by 4 bases, the J end by 4 bases, with 11 bases between. CDR3 region: CASSWGRSGNTIYF. CDR3 DNA: TGTGCCAGCAGCTGGGGCAGGTCGGGAAACACCATATATTTT.

V and J are TRBV3-1 and TRBJ2-4; tentatively, D is TRBD2 (5 bases). The end of the DNA is better explained by TRBJ2-5, so the J call may be wrong. Germline-derived CDR1 and CDR2 are LGHDT and YNNKEL (reference sequence). The length of the CDR3 is 14 residues. CDR3 sequence (DNA): TGTGCCAGCAGCAAAAGCGGTTGGCGAGAGACCCAGTACTTC. Its protein product is CASSKSGWRETQYF.

This clonotype occurred once. Sequence at one end of the junction differs from germline and may be a read error. This chain joins TRBV7-2 and TRBJ2-1, with 11 bases identical to TRBD2. Germline V gene lookup returns CDR1 SGHTA and CDR2 FQGNSA. This CDR3 contains 17 residues. CDR3 residues: CASSLASTSGGYSEQFF. The CDR3, as DNA: TGTGCCAGCAGCTTAGCGAGTACTAGCGGGGGTTACAGTGAGCAGTTCTTC.

The chain recombines TRBV29-1 with TRBJ1-1; 8 positions agree with TRBD1. The CDR3 loop spans 15 amino acids. In germline, CDR1 is SQVTM, CDR2 ANQGSEA. With 7 bases clipped from V and 0 bases from J, the junction kept 10 bases outside the gene matches. The CDR3 bases are TGCAGCGCGGGCAGGGACAGGCTCATGAACACTGAAGCTTTCTTT. Amino acids: CSAGRDRLMNTEAFF.

This clonotype was recorded a few times. The chain carries TRBV11-2 and TRBJ2-3; 9 nucleotides agree with TRBD2. The V gene end was trimmed by 3 bases and the J gene end by 4 bases; junction bases not matched to a gene: 8. CDR3 length: 16 residues. CDR1 SGHAT and CDR2 FQNNGV come from the germline V gene. CDR3: CASSFRRGGPPDTQYF. In nucleotides, the CDR3 is TGTGCCAGCAGCTTTCGGCGGGGGGGCCCCCCAGATACGCAGTATTTT.

This sequence joins TRBV6-5 and TRBJ2-3, with D possibly matching TRBD2 (7 bases). Trimming pared 7 bases from V and 4 bases from J, leaving 12 bases between. This CDR3 spans 13 amino acids. Germline CDR1 MNHEY, CDR2 SVGAGI. The CDR3 protein is CASTAGAPDTQYF. CDR3 nucleotides: TGTGCCAGCACCGCGGGGGCCCCAGATACGCAGTATTTT.

This clonotype was detected only a few times. The chain employs TRBV28 and TRBJ2-7; 11 nucleotides line up with TRBD1. The CDR3 runs to 15 residues. Trimming cost V 5 bases and J 3 bases; bases outside gene matches: 6. Germline values: CDR1 MDHEN, CDR2 SYDVKM. The CDR3 region has the DNA TGTGCCAGCAGTCATCCCGGGACAGGGGGCTACGAGCAGTACTTC. Translated: CASSHPGTGGYEQYF.

This rearrangement joins TRBV5-1 to TRBJ1-2, with D perhaps matching TRBD1 (6 bases). The CDR3 runs 14 residues. Germline CDR1 is SGHRS and CDR2 is YFSETQ. Deletions cut 0 bases from V and 4 bases from J, with 10 bases between. The CDR3 sequence: CASSLEQGGYGYTF. CDR3 coding DNA: TGCGCCAGCAGCTTGGAACAGGGTGGCTATGGCTACACCTTC.

This chain connects TRBV20-1 to TRBJ2-7, with 7 nucleotides matching TRBD2. With V trimmed by 3 bases and J by 4 bases, 9 bases remained unmatched. Germline CDR1 is DFQATT and CDR2 is SNEGSKA (reference sequence). The CDR3 length is 14 residues. As DNA, the CDR3 is TGCAGTGCTAGTTCCACTAGCGTAGAATACGAGCAGTACTTC. Translation gives CSASSTSVEYEQYF.

The rearrangement links TRBV7-8 to TRBJ1-5; TRBD1 matches at 8 bases. J was trimmed by 8 bases and V by 1 base; bases with no gene match: 10. This CDR3 contains 16 residues. Germline V lookup: CDR1 SGHVS, CDR2 FQNEAQ. The CDR3 is CASSLETGAVSKPQHF. In DNA form, the CDR3 reads TGTGCCAGCAGCTTAGAGACAGGGGCCGTTAGTAAGCCCCAGCATTTT.

The chain combines TRBV29-1 with TRBJ1-5, with TRBD1 as a possible D gene (6 bases). Trimming shortened V by 4 bases and J by 6 bases, and 13 bases separated the two germline ends. Germline V gene data show CDR1 as SQVTM and CDR2 as ANQGSEA. The CDR3 contains 13 residues. The CDR3 loop is CSVGGGPGQPQHF. CDR3 nucleotides: TGCAGCGTTGGGGGGGGGCCGGGTCAGCCCCAGCATTTT.

This chain's CDR3 is CASSLEGGANYGYTF. Written as DNA, the CDR3 is TGTGCCAGCAGCTTAGAGGGGGGAGCTAACTATGGCTACACCTTC. The chain recombines TRBV7-8 with TRBJ1-2; D is possibly TRBD1 (6 bases). V was shortened by 1 base and J by 0 bases, with 9 bases between the two germline ends. The V gene's germline CDR1 is SGHVS and CDR2 FQNEAQ. The CDR3 has 15 amino acids. The whole variable domain, filled in from reference TRBV7-8 and TRBJ1-2, reads GAGVSQSPRYKVAKRGQDVALRCDPISGHVSLFWYQQALGQGPEFLTYFQNEAQLDKSGLPSDRFFAERPEGSVSTLKIQRTQQEDSAVYLCASSLEGGANYGYTFGSGTRLTVV.

In the case of this clonotype: An end of the junction does not agree with germline; a read error may underlie this. The chain combines TRBV30 with TRBJ1-1, with a possible D match to TRBD1 (5 bases). Germline-derived CDR1 and CDR2 are GTSNPN and SVGIG (reference sequence). CDR3 size: 14 residues. CDR3 amino acids: CAWGRDLLPPEAFF. CDR3 in DNA: TGTGCCTGGGGCCGGGACCTTTTGCCCCCTGAAGCTTTCTTC.

V gene TRBV20-1 combines with J gene TRBJ1-5, with D uncertain. The germline CDR1 and CDR2 sequences are DFQATT and SNEGSKA (reference sequence). This CDR3 has 13 residues. V lost 5 bases and J lost 0, with 8 bases in between. This chain's CDR3 is CSAPIYSNQPQHF. CDR3 sequence (DNA): TGCAGTGCTCCAATTTATAGCAATCAGCCCCAGCATTTT.

The CDR3 DNA sequence: TGTGCCAGCAGACCCCAGGGGCCGACCTCTGGAAACACCATATATTTT. Translating it yields CASRPQGPTSGNTIYF. V is TRBV27 and J is TRBJ1-3, with a possible D match to TRBD1 (6 bases). The CDR3 contains 16 residues. The V and J ends lost 6 bases and 0 bases respectively, with 15 bases between them. Germline-derived CDR1 and CDR2 are MNHEY and SMNVEV (reference sequence).

This clonotype was found a few times. The V gene is TRBV6-5, the J gene TRBJ2-3, with D possibly matching TRBD2 (6 bases). V was shortened by 4 bases and J by 2 bases, with 13 bases between the two germline ends. CDR1 is MNHEY, CDR2 SVGAGI, per germline. The CDR3 consists of 15 residues. This CDR3 reads CASSSGGWATDTQYF. The CDR3 DNA follows: TGTGCCAGCAGTTCCGGGGGATGGGCCACAGATACGCAGTATTTT.

The J gene is TRBJ2-3, the V gene TRBV7-6; D not resolved. Germline-derived CDR1 and CDR2 are SGHVS and FNYEAQ. V lost 3 bases to trimming and J lost 0 bases, with 10 bases between them. This CDR3 spans 15 amino acids. CDR3 amino acids: CASSFSSHSTDTQYF. CDR3 in DNA: TGTGCCAGCAGCTTTTCAAGCCATAGCACAGATACGCAGTATTTT.

This clonotype was seen many times. The chain joins TRBV29-1 to TRBJ2-1; D possibly uses TRBD1 or TRBD2 (5 bases each). The CDR3 is 15 residues long. V dropped 2 bases and J dropped 6 bases, with 17 bases sitting between them. From germline, CDR1 is SQVTM and CDR2 ANQGSEA. The chain's CDR3 is CSVEPRYRDRNEQFF. CDR3 coding DNA: TGCAGCGTTGAACCCCGGTACCGGGACCGCAATGAGCAGTTCTTC.

This clonotype has a handful of counts. The chain's CDR3 is CASSLDFFAGAGYNEQFF. In DNA form, the CDR3 reads TGTGCCAGCAGCTTAGATTTTTTCGCGGGGGCAGGCTACAATGAGCAGTTCTTC. This sequence joins TRBV11-2 and TRBJ2-1, with a weak D call TRBD2 (7 bases). This CDR3 spans 18 amino acids. Germline V CDR1 and CDR2: SGHAT, FQNNGV. Deletions cut 0 bases from V and 3 bases from J, with 18 bases between. Filled out from reference TRBV11-2 and TRBJ2-1, the complete variable domain reads EAGVAQSPRYKIIEKRQSVAFWCNPISGHATLYWYQQILGQGPKLLIQFQNNGVVDDSQLPKDRFSAERLKGVDSTLKIQPAKLEDSAVYLCASSLDFFAGAGYNEQFFGPGTRLTVL.

There are a few counts of this clonotype. V gene TRBV2 combines with J gene TRBJ2-3; 9 bases map to TRBD2. Germline loops: CDR1 SNHLY, CDR2 FYNNEI. The CDR3 extends over 17 amino acids. After removal of 3 bases from V and 0 bases from J, the junction contained 7 bases not matched to a gene. The chain's CDR3 is CASSDVRLAASTDTQYF. Here the CDR3 DNA reads TGTGCCAGCAGTGACGTGCGACTAGCGGCCAGCACAGATACGCAGTATTTT. Full variable domain (missing parts from reference TRBV2 and TRBJ2-3): EPEVTQTPSHQVTQMGQEVILRCVPISNHLYFYWYRQILGQKVEFLVSFYNNEISEKSEIFDDQFSVERPDGSNFTLKIRSTKLEDSAMYFCASSDVRLAASTDTQYFGPGTRLTVL.

V and J are TRBV28 and TRBJ2-4, with D possibly TRBD1 on 6 matching bases. The germline V and J ends were trimmed by 6 bases and 13 bases, with 22 bases remaining between them. Per the germline V gene, CDR1 is MDHEN and CDR2 is SYDVKM. The CDR3 consists of 14 residues. The CDR3 sequence: CASRPPQGFWEQYF. The CDR3 DNA is TGTGCCAGCAGACCCCCACAGGGATTTTGGGAGCAGTACTTC.

This chain joins TRBV21-1 and TRBJ2-4; TRBD1 is the table's D call and was not checked against the DNA. The DNA end favors TRBJ2-7, so the J call may be wrong. TRBV21-1 is a recognized pseudogene. The CDR3 spans 14 residues. The CDR3, as DNA: TGTGCCAGCAGCAAAGGACAGGTTAGGTACGAGCAGTACTTC. This codes for CASSKGQVRYEQYF.